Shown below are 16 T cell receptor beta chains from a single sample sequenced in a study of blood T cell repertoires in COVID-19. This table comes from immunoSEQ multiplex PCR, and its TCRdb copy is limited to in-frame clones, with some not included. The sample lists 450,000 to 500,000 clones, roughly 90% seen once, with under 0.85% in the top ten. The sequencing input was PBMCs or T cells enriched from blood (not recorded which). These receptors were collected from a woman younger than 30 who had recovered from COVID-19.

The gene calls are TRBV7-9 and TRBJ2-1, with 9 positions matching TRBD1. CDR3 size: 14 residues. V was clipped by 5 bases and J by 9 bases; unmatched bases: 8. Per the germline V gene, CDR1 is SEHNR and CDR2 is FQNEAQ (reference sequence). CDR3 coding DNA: TGTGCCAGCAGCCGAGAACAGGGGGCGCGTGAGCAGTTCTTC. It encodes CASSREQGAREQFF.

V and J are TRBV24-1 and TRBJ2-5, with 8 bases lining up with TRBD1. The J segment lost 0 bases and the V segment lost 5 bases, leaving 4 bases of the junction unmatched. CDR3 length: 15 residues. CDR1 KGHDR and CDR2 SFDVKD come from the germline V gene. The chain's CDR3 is CATSVVDRDQETQYF. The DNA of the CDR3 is TGTGCCACCAGTGTTGTGGACAGGGACCAAGAGACCCAGTACTTC.

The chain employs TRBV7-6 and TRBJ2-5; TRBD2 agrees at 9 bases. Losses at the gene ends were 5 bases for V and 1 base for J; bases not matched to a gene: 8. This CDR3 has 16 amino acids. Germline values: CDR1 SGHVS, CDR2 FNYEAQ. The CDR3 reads CASSPVIAGVQETQYF. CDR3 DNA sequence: TGTGCCAGCAGCCCCGTGATAGCGGGGGTCCAAGAGACCCAGTACTTC.

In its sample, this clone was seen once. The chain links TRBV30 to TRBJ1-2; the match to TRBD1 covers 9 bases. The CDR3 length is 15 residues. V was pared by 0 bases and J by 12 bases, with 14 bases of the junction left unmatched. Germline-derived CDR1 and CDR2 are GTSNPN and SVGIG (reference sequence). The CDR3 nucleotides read TGTGCCTGGAGTGTTAAGGGACAGGGTACGACAAAAAACACCTTC. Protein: CAWSVKGQGTTKNTF.

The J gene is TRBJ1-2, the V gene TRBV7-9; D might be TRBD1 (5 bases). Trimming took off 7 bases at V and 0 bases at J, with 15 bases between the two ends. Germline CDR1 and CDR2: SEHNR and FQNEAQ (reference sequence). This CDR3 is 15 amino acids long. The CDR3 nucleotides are TGTGCCAGCACCCAAGGGGAGGGCTCTAACTATGGCTACACCTTC. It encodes CASTQGEGSNYGYTF.

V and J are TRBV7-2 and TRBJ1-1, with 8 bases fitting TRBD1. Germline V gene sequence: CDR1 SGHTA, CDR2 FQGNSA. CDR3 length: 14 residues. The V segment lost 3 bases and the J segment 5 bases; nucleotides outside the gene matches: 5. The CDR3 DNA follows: TGTGCCAGCAGCTTCCCCACAGGGGGGACTGAAGCTTTCTTT. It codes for CASSFPTGGTEAFF.

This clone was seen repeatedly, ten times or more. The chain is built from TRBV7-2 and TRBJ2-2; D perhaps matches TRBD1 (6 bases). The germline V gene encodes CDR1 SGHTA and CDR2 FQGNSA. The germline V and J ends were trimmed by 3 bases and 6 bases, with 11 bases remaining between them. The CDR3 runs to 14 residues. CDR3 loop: CASSFTGMAGELFF. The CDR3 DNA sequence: TGTGCCAGCAGCTTTACAGGGATGGCCGGGGAGCTGTTTTTT.

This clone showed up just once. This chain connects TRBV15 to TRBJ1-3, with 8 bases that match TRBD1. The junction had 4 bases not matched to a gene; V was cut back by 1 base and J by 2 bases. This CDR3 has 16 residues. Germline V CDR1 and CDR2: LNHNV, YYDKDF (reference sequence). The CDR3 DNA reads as TGTGCCACCAGCAGAGGGAAGACAGGGGCTGGAAACACCATATATTTT. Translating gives CATSRGKTGAGNTIYF.

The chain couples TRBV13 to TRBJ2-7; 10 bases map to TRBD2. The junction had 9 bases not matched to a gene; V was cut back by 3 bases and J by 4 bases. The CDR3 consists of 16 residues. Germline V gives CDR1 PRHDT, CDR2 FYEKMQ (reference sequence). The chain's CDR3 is CASSFRAGGAQYEQYF. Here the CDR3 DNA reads TGTGCCAGCAGCTTCAGAGCGGGGGGGGCTCAGTACGAGCAGTACTTC.

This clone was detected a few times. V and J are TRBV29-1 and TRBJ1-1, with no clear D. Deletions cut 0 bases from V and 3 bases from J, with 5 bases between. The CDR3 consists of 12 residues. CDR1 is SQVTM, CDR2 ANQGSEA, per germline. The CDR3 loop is CSVEERYTEAFF. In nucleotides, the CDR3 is TGCAGCGTTGAAGAACGGTACACTGAAGCTTTCTTT.

The CDR3 DNA follows: TGTGCCAGCAGCCAGCTAGTAGGAACCGGGGAGCTGTTTTTT. Protein sequence: CASSQLVGTGELFF. The V and J genes are TRBV5-5 and TRBJ2-2, with unresolved D. The CDR3 sequence is 14 residues long. Trimming cost V 4 bases and J 5 bases, with 12 bases left between them. CDR1 is SGHKS, CDR2 YYEKEE, per germline (reference sequence).

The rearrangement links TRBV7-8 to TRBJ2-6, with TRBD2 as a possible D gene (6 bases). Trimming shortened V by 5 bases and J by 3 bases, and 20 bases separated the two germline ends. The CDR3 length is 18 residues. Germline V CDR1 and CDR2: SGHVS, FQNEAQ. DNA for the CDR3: TGTGCCAGCAGCCCCCACCGGGGCCGGGACTTTGGGGCCAACGTCCTGACTTTC. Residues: CASSPHRGRDFGANVLTF.

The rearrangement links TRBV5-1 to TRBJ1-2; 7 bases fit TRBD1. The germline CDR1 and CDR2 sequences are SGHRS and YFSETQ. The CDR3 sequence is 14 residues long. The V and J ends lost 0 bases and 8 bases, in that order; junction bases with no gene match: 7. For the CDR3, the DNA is TGCGCCAGCAGCTTGGCAGGGGGTGCGGTAGGCTACACCTTC. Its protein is CASSLAGGAVGYTF.

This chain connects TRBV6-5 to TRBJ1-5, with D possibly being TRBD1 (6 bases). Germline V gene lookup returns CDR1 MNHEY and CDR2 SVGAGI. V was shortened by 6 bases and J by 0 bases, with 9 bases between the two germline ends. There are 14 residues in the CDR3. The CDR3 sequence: CASRPGDSNQPQHF. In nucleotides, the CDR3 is TGTGCCAGCAGACCAGGGGATAGCAATCAGCCCCAGCATTTT.

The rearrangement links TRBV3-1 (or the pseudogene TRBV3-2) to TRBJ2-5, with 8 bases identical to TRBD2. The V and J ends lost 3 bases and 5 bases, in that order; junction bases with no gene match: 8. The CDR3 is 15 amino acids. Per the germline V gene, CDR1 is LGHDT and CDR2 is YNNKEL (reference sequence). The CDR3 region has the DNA TGTGCCAGCAGCCACCCGGGAGGGGAGGGGGAGACCCAGTACTTC. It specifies CASSHPGGEGETQYF.

The CDR3 spells CASRDSWETQYF. CDR3 coding DNA: TGTGCCAGCAGGGACAGCTGGGAGACCCAGTACTTC. The chain employs TRBV6-5 and TRBJ2-5, with D possibly being TRBD1 (6 bases). The V and J ends lost 6 bases and 5 bases respectively, with 10 bases between them. Germline V gene data show CDR1 as MNHEY and CDR2 as SVGAGI. This CDR3 contains 12 residues.